The 17 T cell receptor beta chains below come from one sample, sequenced in a study of blood T cell repertoires in COVID-19. Only in-frame clones appear in the TCRdb table, and some are missing; sequencing was by immunoSEQ multiplex PCR. The sample includes roughly 140,000 clones, approximately 85% of them seen just once. Material: peripheral blood. All receptors come from a man aged 50 or older with acute or convalescent COVID-19.

V gene TRBV27 combines with J gene TRBJ2-7; D is undetermined. V was pared by 4 bases and J by 7 bases, with 5 bases between. The CDR3 has 10 residues. Per the germline V gene, CDR1 is MNHEY and CDR2 is SMNVEV (reference sequence). The CDR3 reads CASSSLEQYF. CDR3 sequence (DNA): TGTGCCAGCAGTTCCCTGGAGCAGTACTTC.

This clone appeared a few times. The chain carries TRBV2 and TRBJ2-7; maybe TRBD1 (5 bases). V shed 8 bases and J shed 2 bases, with 13 bases lying between them. CDR1 is SNHLY and CDR2 is FYNNEI in the germline V gene. The CDR3 length is 13 residues. Written as DNA, the CDR3 is TGTGCCAGCCGAACAGGAGCGCCCTACGAGCAGTACTTC. Translation: CASRTGAPYEQYF.

The chain carries TRBV6-5 and TRBJ2-7, with a possible D match to TRBD2 (6 bases). V lost 2 bases, J lost 5 bases, and 13 bases lay in between. In germline, CDR1 is MNHEY, CDR2 SVGAGI. This CDR3 contains 14 residues. The DNA for the CDR3 is TGTGCCAGCAGTTACGGGGCAGGGAGGAACGAGCAGTACTTC. Translated: CASSYGAGRNEQYF.

The chain carries TRBV24-1 and TRBJ2-7; a possible D gene is TRBD2 (5 bases). The CDR3 is 13 residues long. V was pared by 3 bases and J by 6 bases, with 11 bases between. Germline assignment: CDR1 KGHDR and CDR2 SFDVKD. CDR3 in DNA: TGTGCCACCAGTGATGTTCTAGCAACCGAGCAGTACTTC. Protein sequence: CATSDVLATEQYF.

This clone was seen just once. The gene calls are TRBV7-9 and TRBJ1-1; D is perhaps TRBD1 (6 bases). V lost 5 bases and J 7 bases, leaving 20 bases between the germline ends. Germline values: CDR1 SEHNR, CDR2 FQNEAQ (reference sequence). CDR3 length: 15 residues. The CDR3 loop reads CASSPYRVQGGEAFF. The CDR3, as DNA: TGTGCCAGCAGCCCGTACAGGGTTCAAGGGGGTGAAGCTTTCTTT.

J is TRBJ1-4 and V is TRBV15; no clear D gene. CDR3 length: 15 residues. The V end was cut by 1 base, the J end by 5 bases, with 11 bases between. Germline CDR1 reads LNHNV; CDR2 reads YYDKDF (reference sequence). The CDR3 here is CATSRGSGLNEKLFF. The CDR3, as DNA: TGTGCCACCAGCAGAGGTTCGGGATTAAATGAAAAACTGTTTTTT.

The chain links TRBV3-1 (or the pseudogene TRBV3-2) to TRBJ2-1, with a possible D match to TRBD2 (7 bases). CDR1 LGHDT and CDR2 YNNKEL come from the germline V gene (reference sequence). The CDR3 spans 17 residues. V was pared by 5 bases and J by 4 bases, with 21 bases between. The DNA for the CDR3 is TGTGCCAGCAGCTTTAAGTTTGGGGGGGGGCCGTACAATGAGCAGTTCTTC. It encodes CASSFKFGGGPYNEQFF.

The chain combines TRBV11-3 with TRBJ2-1; 9 bases match TRBD2. The germline V gene has CDR1 SGHNT and CDR2 YENEEA. The J segment lost 0 bases and the V segment lost 0 bases, leaving 18 bases of the junction unmatched. The CDR3 length is 22 residues. CDR3 in DNA: TGTGCCAGCAGCTTAGAAGAAAGCTGGCAGTGGGGGACTAGCAGCTCCTACAATGAGCAGTTCTTC. It is translated as CASSLEESWQWGTSSSYNEQFF.

This clone was observed a few times. The CDR3 coding sequence is TGTGCCAGCAGCCAAGAGGCCCTGAACACTGAAGCTTTCTTT. This translates into CASSQEALNTEAFF. This chain links TRBV3-1 (or the pseudogene TRBV3-2) with TRBJ1-1; D not resolved. Trimming pared 0 bases from V and 0 bases from J, leaving 5 bases between. Looked up from germline, CDR1 is LGHDT and CDR2 is YNNKEL (reference sequence). CDR3 length: 14 residues.

The chain is built from TRBV15 and TRBJ2-7, with 9 bases fitting TRBD1. There are 15 residues in the CDR3. Germline loops: CDR1 LNHNV, CDR2 YYDKDF (reference sequence). Trimming took 0 bases from V and 3 from J; bases not matched to a gene: 3. The CDR3 loop reads CATSRDLGQGYEQYF. Written as DNA, the CDR3 is TGTGCCACCAGCAGAGATTTGGGACAGGGCTACGAGCAGTACTTC.

The rearrangement links TRBV2 to TRBJ1-2, with D unclear. The V end was cut by 0 bases, the J end by 0 bases, with 5 bases between. The CDR3 sequence is 14 residues long. CDR1 and CDR2 from the germline V gene are SNHLY and FYNNEI. The CDR3 loop reads CASSEAPANYGYTF. The CDR3 DNA reads TGTGCCAGCAGTGAAGCGCCAGCTAACTATGGCTACACCTTC.

The chain links TRBV4-1 to TRBJ1-2; D might be TRBD1 (5 bases). CDR3 length: 15 amino acids. Germline-derived CDR1 and CDR2 are MGHRA and YSYEKL. V lost 3 bases and J lost 7, with 18 bases in between. CDR3 DNA: TGCGCCAGCAGCCAGACACTACAGGACCCCAGTGGCTACACCTTC. As protein: CASSQTLQDPSGYTF.

The chain uses TRBV5-8 and TRBJ1-4, with D perhaps matching TRBD1 (6 bases). V shed 6 bases and J shed 7 bases, with 16 bases lying between them. The CDR3 loop spans 14 amino acids. Germline V CDR1 and CDR2: SGHTS, YDEGEE. The CDR3 DNA reads TGTGCCAGCAAGCTTGAGCAGGGGACTGAAAAACTGTTTTTT. Its translation: CASKLEQGTEKLFF.

The chain carries TRBV18 and TRBJ2-7; tentatively, D is TRBD2 (6 bases). Looked up from germline, CDR1 is KGHSH and CDR2 is LQKENI. CDR3 size: 14 residues. V was cut by 3 bases and J by 6 bases, with 15 bases left in between. The CDR3 DNA follows: TGTGCCAGCTCACCTTCCGGACTAATAAGCGAGCAGTACTTC. Its translation: CASSPSGLISEQYF.

V gene TRBV12-5 combines with J gene TRBJ1-1; D gene unclear. Germline-derived CDR1 and CDR2 are LGHNT and FRNRAP. This CDR3 is built from 14 residues. Trimming left V 4 bases short and J 3 bases short, with 12 bases between. For the CDR3, the DNA is TGTGCTAGTGGTTCTCGTGAGGTTTACACTGAAGCTTTCTTT. Translating gives CASGSREVYTEAFF.

This clone was observed a few times. This rearrangement joins TRBV6-1 to TRBJ2-1; TRBD2 aligns across 13 bases. The CDR3 spans 16 residues. Germline V CDR1 and CDR2: MNHNS, SASEGT. V was pared by 3 bases and J by 8 bases, with 7 bases of the junction left unmatched. The DNA of the CDR3 is TGTGCCAGCAGTGATCCACTAGCGGGGGGGCCCTATGAGCAGTTCTTC. This gives the protein CASSDPLAGGPYEQFF.

The chain employs TRBV6-5 and TRBJ1-5, with TRBD1 identical over 7 bases. The germline gives CDR1 MNHEY, CDR2 SVGAGI. Trimming took 6 bases from V and 4 from J; bases not matched to a gene: 3. The length of the CDR3 is 13 residues. The CDR3 protein is CASRTTGNQPQHF. CDR3 DNA sequence: TGTGCCAGCAGGACGACAGGGAATCAGCCCCAGCATTTT.